Listed here are 14 T cell receptor beta chains from one sample, sequenced in a study of cytomegalovirus exposure and HLA in healthy donors. Primers: 60 Vbeta forward and 13 Jbeta reverse. Assay: immunoSEQ multiplex PCR; the TCRdb copy retains only in-frame clones and omits some. The sample shows some 150,000 clones, about 82% of them seen only once. The sequenced sample was PBMCs. Source of these receptors: a woman aged 25 to 39 in good health and CMV-seropositive.

The chain recombines TRBV6-5 with TRBJ1-6; D might be TRBD1 (6 bases). Trimming stripped 3 bases from V and 14 bases from J, with 14 bases between. CDR1 and CDR2 from the germline V gene are MNHEY and SVGAGI. The CDR3 has 13 residues. The CDR3 region is CASSYQTGLTLHF. CDR3 bases: TGTGCCAGCAGTTATCAGACAGGCCTCACCCTCCACTTT.

This clone was counted a single time. V usage is TRBV27 and J usage is TRBJ1-2; D is unresolved. The CDR3 is 14 amino acids. Per the germline V gene, CDR1 is MNHEY and CDR2 is SMNVEV (reference sequence). Trimming left V 7 bases short and J 0 bases short, with 12 bases between. CDR3 protein: CASKRTGTNYGYTF. Here the CDR3 DNA reads TGTGCCAGCAAGCGAACGGGGACTAACTATGGCTACACCTTC.

The chain employs TRBV7-3 and TRBJ2-7, with a weak D call TRBD1 (5 bases). There are 12 residues in the CDR3. V lost 3 bases, J lost 6 bases, and 9 bases lay in between. Germline V gene lookup returns CDR1 SGHTA and CDR2 FQGTGA. CDR3 nucleotide sequence: TGTGCCAGCAGCTTCCAGGGTGGCGAGCAGTACTTC. Translated: CASSFQGGEQYF.

This chain links TRBV5-1 with TRBJ2-7; 11 nucleotides align to TRBD2. Germline values: CDR1 SGHRS, CDR2 YFSETQ. The CDR3 sequence is 15 residues long. Trimming at V came to 3 bases and at J to 0 bases, leaving 2 bases not matched to a gene. This CDR3 reads CASSSGLAGSYEQYF. The CDR3 DNA is TGCGCCAGCAGCTCCGGACTAGCGGGCTCCTACGAGCAGTACTTC.

This clone was seen only once. Here the CDR3 reads CASSRNRRDHEQYF. DNA for the CDR3: TGTGCCAGCAGCCGCAACAGGCGGGATCACGAGCAGTACTTC. The chain employs TRBV7-6 and TRBJ2-7; D perhaps matches TRBD2 (6 bases). Trimming removed 5 bases at V and 5 bases at J, with 16 bases between. The CDR3 has 14 residues. The germline V gene encodes CDR1 SGHVS and CDR2 FNYEAQ.

This rearrangement joins TRBV2 to TRBJ1-1; tentatively, D is TRBD1 (6 bases). The germline V and J ends were trimmed by 8 bases and 5 bases, with 15 bases remaining between them. The CDR3 runs to 13 residues. Germline loops: CDR1 SNHLY, CDR2 FYNNEI. CDR3 region: CASDGQKGTEAFF. In nucleotides, the CDR3 is TGTGCCAGCGACGGACAGAAGGGGACTGAAGCTTTCTTT. Using reference TRBV2 and TRBJ1-1 for the parts outside the CDR3, the full variable domain is EPEVTQTPSHQVTQMGQEVILRCVPISNHLYFYWYRQILGQKVEFLVSFYNNEISEKSEIFDDQFSVERPDGSNFTLKIRSTKLEDSAMYFCASDGQKGTEAFFGQGTRLTVV.

The V and J genes are TRBV5-1 and TRBJ2-7; TRBD1 matches 7 bases. CDR1 and CDR2 (germline): SGHRS, YFSETQ. This CDR3 has 14 amino acids. Losses at the gene ends were 4 bases for V and 7 bases for J; bases not matched to a gene: 11. CDR3 nucleotides: TGCGCCAGCAGCCAGGGACAGCCCGGTGGAGAGCAGTACTTC. Its protein product is CASSQGQPGGEQYF.

This chain links TRBV14 with TRBJ2-5, with D unclear. The CDR3 spans 13 residues. V dropped 3 bases and J dropped 4 bases, with 9 bases sitting between them. Germline CDR1 and CDR2: SGHDN and FVKESK. The CDR3 coding sequence is TGTGCCAGCAGCCATCTATCGGTAGAGACCCAGTACTTC. It encodes CASSHLSVETQYF.

The CDR3 reads CASSPFAKRGGLSYEQYF. CDR3 bases: TGTGCCAGCTCACCCTTCGCTAAAAGAGGGGGCTTATCCTACGAGCAGTACTTC. The chain employs TRBV18 and TRBJ2-7, with 7 bases matching TRBD1. There are 18 residues in the CDR3. Per the germline V gene, CDR1 is KGHSH and CDR2 is LQKENI. Trimming took 3 bases from V and 1 from J; bases not matched to a gene: 15.

The chain employs TRBV13 and TRBJ2-1; TRBD2 matches 11 bases. This CDR3 is built from 17 residues. Germline values: CDR1 PRHDT, CDR2 FYEKMQ (reference sequence). V gave up 5 bases and J gave up 8 bases; unmatched junction bases: 14. The CDR3 nucleotides read TGTGCCAGCAGCCCCAGTTTAGCGGGGGGGCCGGTGGATGAGCAGTTCTTC. It is translated as CASSPSLAGGPVDEQFF.

The rearrangement links TRBV7-9 to TRBJ2-3; 10 nucleotides line up with TRBD2. V was pared by 2 bases and J by 6 bases, with 5 bases of the junction left unmatched. Germline assignment: CDR1 SEHNR and CDR2 FQNEAQ (reference sequence). The CDR3 runs to 15 residues. CDR3 sequence reads: CASSLLSGGLDTQYF. CDR3 nucleotide sequence: TGTGCCAGCAGCTTACTTAGCGGGGGGCTGGATACGCAGTATTTT.

The chain uses TRBV15 and TRBJ1-3; D gene ambiguous. Germline V gene lookup returns CDR1 LNHNV and CDR2 YYDKDF (reference sequence). Trimming shortened V by 0 bases and J by 0 bases, and 15 bases separated the two germline ends. The CDR3 consists of 18 residues. The CDR3 region is CATSRDTTYTHSGNTIYF. The CDR3 bases are TGTGCCACCAGCAGAGATACAACGTACACCCACTCTGGAAACACCATATATTTT.

CDR3: CSVLQALGGYTF. The CDR3 DNA reads as TGCAGCGTGCTACAGGCATTGGGGGGCTACACCTTC. The chain combines TRBV29-1 with TRBJ1-2; possible D gene TRBD1, 5 bases. This CDR3 region has 12 residues. V was shortened by 6 bases and J by 8 bases, with 16 bases between the two germline ends. Looked up from germline, CDR1 is SQVTM and CDR2 is ANQGSEA.

The V gene is TRBV18, the J gene TRBJ1-1, with D tentatively TRBD1 (5 bases). V lost 0 bases and J lost 10, with 18 bases in between. CDR3 length equals 15 residues. Per the germline V gene, CDR1 is KGHSH and CDR2 is LQKENI. Here the CDR3 DNA reads TGTGCCAGCTCACCACCATTAATTAATCAGGGTGGAGCTTTCTTT. Its protein product is CASSPPLINQGGAFF.